This TCR beta chain was obtained from a study of long-term antiretroviral therapy in people with HIV. The V segment lost 3 bases and the J segment 8 bases; nucleotides outside the gene matches: 9. The CDR3 spans 16 residues. Per germline, CDR1 SGHNT and CDR2 YYREEE (reference sequence). In the case of this clone: The antigen is not known.

Sequencing used immunoSEQ v3.0 at survey level. Sequencing was intended to reach about 35,000-55,000 T-cell genomes per sample. Using immunoSEQ multiplex PCR, the repertoire was profiled, and TCRdb retains in-frame clones only, with some absent. The top ten hold about 15% of the sample, which has 24,000 or so clones, approximately 83% seen once. Notes on the study in general: ART-treated samples gained diversity yet remained below transplant donor controls. Clones expanded before ART dominated the repertoire at all time points.

The clonotype comes from a man aged 25-45 years with HIV. The input for sequencing was unsorted PBMCs, taken around 4.3 years after starting antiretroviral therapy. V and J are TRBV5-4 and TRBJ2-1; 12 bases line up with TRBD2. In DNA form, the CDR3 reads TGTGCCAGCAGCTCCGCTAGCGGGGGGGCCATATATGAGCAGTTCTTC. Encoded protein: CASSSASGGAIYEQFF.